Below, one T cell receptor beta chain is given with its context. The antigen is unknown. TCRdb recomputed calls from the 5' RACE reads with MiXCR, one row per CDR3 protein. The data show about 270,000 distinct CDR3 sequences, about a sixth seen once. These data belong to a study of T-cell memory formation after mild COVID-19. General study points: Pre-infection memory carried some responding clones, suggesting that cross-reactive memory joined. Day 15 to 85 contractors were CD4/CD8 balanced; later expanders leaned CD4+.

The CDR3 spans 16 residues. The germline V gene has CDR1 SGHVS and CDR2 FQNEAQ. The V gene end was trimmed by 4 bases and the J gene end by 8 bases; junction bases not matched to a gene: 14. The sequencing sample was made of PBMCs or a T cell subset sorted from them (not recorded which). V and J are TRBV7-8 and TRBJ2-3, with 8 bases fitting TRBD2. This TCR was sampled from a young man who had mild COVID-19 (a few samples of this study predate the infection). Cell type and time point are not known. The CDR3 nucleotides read TGTGCCAGCAGCTCCCCCGGGAGGGGTGGATTGGGTACGCAGTATTTT. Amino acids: CASSSPGRGGLGTQYF.